These 26 T cell receptor beta chains originate from one sample sequenced in a study of T cell repertoires in cytomegalovirus infection. TCRdb processed the reads anew with MiXCR; each CDR3 protein has one entry. The sample shows about 160,000 distinct CDR3 sequences, roughly 18% of them seen only once. The specimen was CD8+ T cells from PBMCs. The receptor source for this set is a human donor in good health (CMV status not recorded). Some clones in this sample may be carry-over from other donors' samples.

A few counts support this clonotype. The gene calls are TRBV7-2 and TRBJ2-1; weak D call: TRBD1 (6 bases). Germline CDR1 SGHTA, CDR2 FQGNSA. Trimming left V 4 bases short and J 5 bases short, with 12 bases between. The CDR3 totals 14 residues. Written as DNA, the CDR3 is TGTGCCAGCAGCTCCCCGGGACACGACAATGAGCAGTTCTTC. This gives the protein CASSSPGHDNEQFF. The whole variable domain, filled in from reference TRBV7-2 and TRBJ2-1, reads GAGVSQSPSNKVTEKGKDVELRCDPISGHTALYWYRQSLGQGLEFLIYFQGNSAPDKSGLPSDRFSAERTGGSVSTLTIQRTQQEDSAVYLCASSSPGHDNEQFFGPGTRLTVL.

This clonotype was found a few times. The CDR3 sequence is CASKPGTNEKLFF. The CDR3 DNA reads as TGTGCCAGCAAGCCTGGAACTAATGAAAAACTGTTTTTT. V and J are TRBV12-3 or TRBV12-4 and TRBJ1-4; D is ambiguous. The CDR3 consists of 13 residues. Trimming pared 7 bases from V and 1 base from J, leaving 7 bases between.

The J gene is TRBJ2-3, the V gene TRBV6-2 or TRBV6-3, with 10 nucleotides matching TRBD2. V gave up 2 bases and J gave up 1 base; unmatched junction bases: 3. Germline CDR1 is MNHEY and CDR2 is SVGEGT. This CDR3 is 16 amino acids long. The CDR3, as DNA: TGTGCCAGCAGTTACCTAGCGGGAGATGGCACAGATACGCAGTATTTT. Translating it yields CASSYLAGDGTDTQYF.

The table lists this clonotype with a few counts. The gene calls are TRBV6-1 and TRBJ2-1; the match to TRBD2 covers 11 bases. This CDR3 contains 17 residues. J lost 1 base, V lost 2 bases, and 4 bases had no gene match. Germline-derived CDR1 and CDR2 are MNHNS and SASEGT. The CDR3 loop is CASSELSSGGSYNEQFF. The CDR3 nucleotides read TGTGCCAGCAGTGAACTGTCTAGCGGGGGGTCCTACAATGAGCAGTTCTTC.

This clonotype was recorded a few times. The chain is built from TRBV19 and TRBJ2-1, with TRBD2 matching over 7 bases. J gave up 0 bases and V 6 bases, and 2 bases lay outside the gene matches. The V gene's germline CDR1 is LNHDA and CDR2 SQIVND (reference sequence). This CDR3 region has 14 residues. The CDR3 spells CASSRDYSYNEQFF. The CDR3 DNA reads TGTGCCAGTAGCCGGGACTACTCCTACAATGAGCAGTTCTTC.

As DNA, the CDR3 is TGTGCCAGCGGGCGGGACACCTCCTACGAGCAGTACTTC. Translating gives CASGRDTSYEQYF. This rearrangement joins TRBV28 to TRBJ2-7; either TRBD1 or TRBD2 may supply D (6 bases each). Germline V CDR1 and CDR2: MDHEN, SYDVKM. V was clipped by 8 bases and J by 0 bases, with 11 bases between them. The CDR3 is 13 amino acids.

CDR3 in DNA: TGTGCCAGCAGTCTCTCGACAGGGTCGAACACCATATATTTT. Translating gives CASSLSTGSNTIYF. The chain uses TRBV7-9 and TRBJ1-3; 7 bases are shared with TRBD1. The CDR3 covers 14 residues. The V gene end was trimmed by 6 bases and the J gene end by 7 bases; junction bases not matched to a gene: 9. Germline V CDR1 and CDR2: SEHNR, FQNEAQ (reference sequence).

Written as DNA, the CDR3 is TGTGCCTGGAGGGCAGGGGGAGGCAATCAGCCCCAGCATTTT. This translates into CAWRAGGGNQPQHF. V usage is TRBV30 and J usage is TRBJ1-5; the match to TRBD1 covers 7 bases. Per germline, CDR1 GTSNPN and CDR2 SVGIG (reference sequence). The trim removed 3 bases at V and 2 bases at J, leaving 4 bases unmatched. The CDR3 runs 14 residues.

This rearrangement joins TRBV7-2 to TRBJ2-1; D possibly corresponds to TRBD2 (6 bases). V was clipped by 3 bases and J by 8 bases, with 8 bases between them. Per the germline V gene, CDR1 is SGHTA and CDR2 is FQGNSA. CDR3 length equals 12 residues. CDR3 DNA sequence: TGTGCCAGCAGCTTGGGACTGGATGAGCAGTTCTTC. Encoded protein: CASSLGLDEQFF.

This sequence joins TRBV5-1 and TRBJ2-5; D is possibly TRBD1 or TRBD2 (5 bases each). This CDR3 contains 14 residues. Trimming shortened V by 1 base and J by 5 bases, and 12 bases separated the two germline ends. Germline V gives CDR1 SGHRS, CDR2 YFSETQ. This CDR3 is CASSLWPGRETQYF. The CDR3 DNA reads TGCGCCAGCAGCTTGTGGCCGGGACGGGAGACCCAGTACTTC.

The chain carries TRBV7-2 and TRBJ1-3; D ambiguous. Trimming left V 1 base short and J 0 bases short, with 13 bases between. The CDR3 is 17 amino acids. In germline, CDR1 is SGHTA, CDR2 FQGNSA. As DNA, the CDR3 is TGTGCCAGCAGCTTAGGGCCTGCAGATAGCTCTGGAAACACCATATATTTT. This encodes CASSLGPADSSGNTIYF.

This clonotype was seen many times. This chain uses TRBV7-8 with TRBJ2-1; 12 nucleotides match TRBD2. With V trimmed by 0 bases and J by 4 bases, 10 bases remained unmatched. The CDR3 has 19 residues. CDR1 is SGHVS, CDR2 FQNEAQ, per germline. The CDR3 reads CASSLANTTSGRQYNEQFF. The CDR3 DNA reads TGTGCCAGCAGCTTAGCCAACACGACTAGCGGGAGACAGTACAATGAGCAGTTCTTC.

The chain links TRBV29-1 to TRBJ2-3; D not certain. This CDR3 region has 11 residues. Germline V gives CDR1 SQVTM, CDR2 ANQGSEA. V was trimmed by 4 bases and J by 4 bases, leaving 6 bases between them. Here the CDR3 reads CSVVSADTQYF. DNA for the CDR3: TGCAGCGTTGTAAGCGCAGATACGCAGTATTTT.

This CDR3 is CASSIGGGERPQHF. The CDR3 DNA sequence: TGTGCCAGTAGTATAGGTGGGGGTGAAAGGCCCCAGCATTTT. The chain has TRBV19 and TRBJ1-5; possible D gene TRBD1, 5 bases. In germline, CDR1 is LNHDA, CDR2 SQIVND (reference sequence). The CDR3 sequence is 14 residues long. Trimming shortened V by 1 base and J by 9 bases, and 13 bases separated the two germline ends.

V is TRBV19 and J is TRBJ1-1; maybe TRBD1 (5 bases). Trimming stripped 3 bases from V and 3 bases from J, with 8 bases between. From germline, CDR1 is LNHDA and CDR2 SQIVND (reference sequence). The CDR3 loop spans 13 amino acids. The CDR3 DNA is TGTGCCAGTAGTATCTGGGACGACACTGAAGCTTTCTTT. It translates to CASSIWDDTEAFF. The complete variable domain, with remaining parts taken from reference TRBV19 and TRBJ1-1, reads DGGITQSPKYLFRKEGQNVTLSCEQNLNHDAMYWYRQDPGQGLRLIYYSQIVNDFQKGDIAEGYSVSREKKESFPLTVTSAQKNPTAFYLCASSIWDDTEAFFGQGTRLTVV.

This clonotype was found a few times. The chain carries TRBV9 and TRBJ2-7; D not resolved. The V and J ends lost 0 bases and 0 bases respectively, with 10 bases between them. Germline V gives CDR1 SGDLS, CDR2 YYNGEE. The CDR3 runs 15 residues. The CDR3 spells CASSVGSGGSYEQYF. The CDR3 DNA follows: TGTGCCAGCAGCGTAGGGTCCGGCGGCTCCTACGAGCAGTACTTC.

The chain is built from TRBV4-3 and TRBJ2-1; D ambiguous. Trimming removed 0 bases from V and 7 bases from J, with 16 bases in between. Germline CDR1 is LGHNA and CDR2 is YSLEER. CDR3 size: 16 residues. The CDR3 sequence is CASSQDPRILRNEQFF. The CDR3 coding sequence is TGCGCCAGCAGCCAAGATCCCCGGATTCTAAGGAATGAGCAGTTCTTC.

The chain combines TRBV11-2 with TRBJ2-1; D may be TRBD1 (5 bases). Trimming stripped 0 bases from V and 8 bases from J, with 8 bases between. The germline V gene has CDR1 SGHAT and CDR2 FQNNGV. This CDR3 has 13 amino acids. The CDR3 reads CASSLESRDEQFF. The CDR3 region has the DNA TGTGCCAGCAGCTTAGAGTCCAGGGATGAGCAGTTCTTC.

This chain links TRBV20-1 with TRBJ2-1; D is undetermined. Trimming removed 0 bases from V and 2 bases from J, with 11 bases in between. There are 15 residues in the CDR3. The germline V gene encodes CDR1 DFQATT and CDR2 SNEGSKA (reference sequence). The CDR3 protein is CSARDQEIPYNEQFF. The CDR3, as DNA: TGCAGTGCTAGAGATCAAGAGATTCCCTACAATGAGCAGTTCTTC.

The rearrangement uses TRBV7-2 and TRBJ2-3; TRBD2 matches at 7 bases. Per the germline V gene, CDR1 is SGHTA and CDR2 is FQGNSA. The CDR3 contains 15 residues. V was clipped by 5 bases and J by 4 bases; unmatched bases: 9. The CDR3 nucleotides are TGTGCCAGCAGCCAGACTAGCCGGAGGGCAGATACGCAGTATTTT. Protein product: CASSQTSRRADTQYF. Full variable domain (missing parts from reference TRBV7-2 and TRBJ2-3): GAGVSQSPSNKVTEKGKDVELRCDPISGHTALYWYRQSLGQGLEFLIYFQGNSAPDKSGLPSDRFSAERTGGSVSTLTIQRTQQEDSAVYLCASSQTSRRADTQYFGPGTRLTVL.

The CDR3, as DNA: TGTGCCAGCAGCTTAGAAGGACAGGGGAACATTCAGTACTTC. Translation gives CASSLEGQGNIQYF. The chain carries TRBV7-9 and TRBJ2-4; 9 bases are shared with TRBD1. V dropped 1 base and J dropped 7; count of bases not matched to a gene: 2. The CDR3 is 14 residues long. The V gene's germline CDR1 is SEHNR and CDR2 FQNEAQ (reference sequence).

CDR3 DNA sequence: TGTGCCAGCAGGGTGGGACAGGCTTTTGGGGAGCTGTTTTTT. Protein: CASRVGQAFGELFF. The rearrangement joins TRBV12-3 or TRBV12-4 to TRBJ2-2; 8 nucleotides align to TRBD1. Germline trimming cut 6 bases from V and 8 bases from J; bases unmatched to any gene: 8. The CDR3 spans 14 residues.

V usage is TRBV27 and J usage is TRBJ1-5; D unresolved. V lost 5 bases and J lost 3, with 8 bases in between. CDR1 is MNHEY, CDR2 SMNVEV, per germline (reference sequence). This CDR3 is built from 13 residues. The CDR3 DNA sequence: TGTGCCAGCAGTCGGCGTCTCAATCAGCCCCAGCATTTT. Its translation is CASSRRLNQPQHF.

This clonotype was counted many times. V usage is TRBV7-8 and J usage is TRBJ2-1; no reliable D call. V was clipped by 1 base and J by 10 bases, with 20 bases between them. CDR1 and CDR2 from the germline V gene are SGHVS and FQNEAQ. This CDR3 has 16 residues. CDR3 DNA: TGTGCCAGCAGCTTAGGACCGCACGCCGTCCTACGGGAGCAGTTCTTC. Protein: CASSLGPHAVLREQFF.

This clonotype was detected a few times. The V call is TRBV28, the J call TRBJ2-7; tentatively, D is TRBD1 (6 bases). Per germline, CDR1 MDHEN and CDR2 SYDVKM. The ends were cut back, 2 bases at V and 3 bases at J, with 14 bases in the middle. This CDR3 region has 15 residues. The CDR3 region has the DNA TGTGCCAGCAGTTTAATAGGGACACCTTTCTACGAGCAGTACTTC. This sequence encodes CASSLIGTPFYEQYF.

The chain combines TRBV29-1 with TRBJ2-1; D may be TRBD1 (5 bases). Germline-derived CDR1 and CDR2 are SQVTM and ANQGSEA. Trimming took off 6 bases at V and 8 bases at J, with 26 bases between the two ends. The CDR3 is 16 amino acids. As DNA, the CDR3 is TGCAGCGTGACTGAAGGAGCAGGGTGGGTCAGCGATGAGCAGTTCTTC. Protein product: CSVTEGAGWVSDEQFF.